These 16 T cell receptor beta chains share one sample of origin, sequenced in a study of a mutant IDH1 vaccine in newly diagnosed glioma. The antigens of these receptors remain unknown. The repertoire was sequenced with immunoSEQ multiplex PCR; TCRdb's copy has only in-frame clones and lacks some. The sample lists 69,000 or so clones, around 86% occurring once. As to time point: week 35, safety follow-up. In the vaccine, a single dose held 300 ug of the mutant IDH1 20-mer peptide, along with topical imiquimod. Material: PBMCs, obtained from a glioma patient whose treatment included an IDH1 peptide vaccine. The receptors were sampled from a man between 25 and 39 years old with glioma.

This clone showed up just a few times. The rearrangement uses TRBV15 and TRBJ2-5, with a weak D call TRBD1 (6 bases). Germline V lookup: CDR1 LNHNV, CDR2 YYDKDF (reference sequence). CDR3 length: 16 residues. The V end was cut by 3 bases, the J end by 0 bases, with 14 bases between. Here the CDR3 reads CATSRGAGGYQETQYF. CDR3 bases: TGTGCCACCAGCAGGGGGGCAGGAGGATACCAAGAGACCCAGTACTTC.

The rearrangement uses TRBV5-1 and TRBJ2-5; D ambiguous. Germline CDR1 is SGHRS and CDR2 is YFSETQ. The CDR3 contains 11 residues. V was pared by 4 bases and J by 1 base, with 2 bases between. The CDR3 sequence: CASSTQETQYF. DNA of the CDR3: TGCGCCAGCAGCACCCAAGAGACCCAGTACTTC.

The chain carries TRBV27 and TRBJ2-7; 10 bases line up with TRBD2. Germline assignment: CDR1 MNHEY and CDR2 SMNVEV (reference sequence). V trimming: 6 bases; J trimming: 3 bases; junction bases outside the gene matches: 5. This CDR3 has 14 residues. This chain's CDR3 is CASSPGLAYYEQYF. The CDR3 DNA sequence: TGTGCCAGCAGCCCGGGACTAGCGTACTACGAGCAGTACTTC.

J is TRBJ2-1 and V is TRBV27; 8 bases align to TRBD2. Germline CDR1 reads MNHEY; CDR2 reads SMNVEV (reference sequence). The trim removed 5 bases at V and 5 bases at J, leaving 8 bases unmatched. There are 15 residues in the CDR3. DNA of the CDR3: TGTGCCAGCAGTCCGAGCGGGGGACCCGACAATGAGCAGTTCTTC. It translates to CASSPSGGPDNEQFF.

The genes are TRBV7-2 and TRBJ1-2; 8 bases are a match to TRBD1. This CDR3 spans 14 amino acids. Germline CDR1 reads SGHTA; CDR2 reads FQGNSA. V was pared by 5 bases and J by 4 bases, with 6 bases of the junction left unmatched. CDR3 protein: CASSPADRAYGYTF. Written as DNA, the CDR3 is TGTGCCAGCAGCCCGGCGGACAGGGCCTATGGCTACACCTTC.

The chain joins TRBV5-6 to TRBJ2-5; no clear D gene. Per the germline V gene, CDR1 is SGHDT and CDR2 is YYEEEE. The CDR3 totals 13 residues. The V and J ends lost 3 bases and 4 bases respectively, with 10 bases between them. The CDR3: CASSSVVGETQYF. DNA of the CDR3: TGTGCCAGCAGCTCGGTGGTGGGAGAGACCCAGTACTTC.

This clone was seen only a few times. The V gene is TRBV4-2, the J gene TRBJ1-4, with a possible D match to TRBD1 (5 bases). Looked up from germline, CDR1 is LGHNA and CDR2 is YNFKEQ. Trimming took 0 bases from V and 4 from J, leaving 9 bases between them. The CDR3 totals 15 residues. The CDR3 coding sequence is TGTGCCAGCAGCCAAGACCCGGGACTTAATGAAAAACTGTTTTTT. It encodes CASSQDPGLNEKLFF.

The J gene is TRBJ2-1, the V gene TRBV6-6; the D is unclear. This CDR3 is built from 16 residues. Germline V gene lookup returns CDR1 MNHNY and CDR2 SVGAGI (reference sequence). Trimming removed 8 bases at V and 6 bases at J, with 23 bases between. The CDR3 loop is CASRELGGVSGNEQFF. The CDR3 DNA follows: TGTGCCAGCCGAGAACTGGGTGGGGTATCGGGCAATGAGCAGTTCTTC.

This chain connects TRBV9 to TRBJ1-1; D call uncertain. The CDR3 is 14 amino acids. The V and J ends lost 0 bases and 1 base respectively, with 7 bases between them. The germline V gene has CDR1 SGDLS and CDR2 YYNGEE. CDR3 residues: CASSVGSPNTEAFF. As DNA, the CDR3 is TGTGCCAGCAGCGTAGGTTCGCCGAACACTGAAGCTTTCTTT.

CDR3 sequence: CAISQAGTLQSEQYF. In DNA, the CDR3 is TGTGCCATCAGTCAAGCCGGGACACTTCAATCCGAGCAGTACTTC. This chain uses TRBV10-3 with TRBJ2-7; tentative D call: TRBD1 (6 bases). The CDR3 contains 15 residues. Germline V gene sequence: CDR1 ENHRY, CDR2 SYGVKD. V lost 5 bases and J 6 bases, leaving 20 bases between the germline ends.

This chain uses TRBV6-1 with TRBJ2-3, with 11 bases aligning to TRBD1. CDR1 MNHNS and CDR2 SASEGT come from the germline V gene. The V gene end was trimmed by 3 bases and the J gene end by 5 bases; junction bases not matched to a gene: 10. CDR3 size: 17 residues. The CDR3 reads CASSDSRDRGSQDTQYF. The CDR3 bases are TGTGCCAGCAGTGACAGCCGGGACAGGGGGTCTCAAGATACGCAGTATTTT.

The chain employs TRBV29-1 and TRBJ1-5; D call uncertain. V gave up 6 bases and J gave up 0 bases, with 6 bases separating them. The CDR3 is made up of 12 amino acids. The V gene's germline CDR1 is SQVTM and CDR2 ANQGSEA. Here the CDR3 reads CSVRDSNQPQHF. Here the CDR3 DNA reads TGCAGCGTCCGGGATAGCAATCAGCCCCAGCATTTT.

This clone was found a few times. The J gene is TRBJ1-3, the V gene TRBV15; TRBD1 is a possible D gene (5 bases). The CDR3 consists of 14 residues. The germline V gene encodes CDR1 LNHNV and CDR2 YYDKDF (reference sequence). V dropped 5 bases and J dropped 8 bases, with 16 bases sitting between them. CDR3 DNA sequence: TGTGCCACCAGCGGCTACGGGACTGTGGACACCATATATTTT. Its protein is CATSGYGTVDTIYF.

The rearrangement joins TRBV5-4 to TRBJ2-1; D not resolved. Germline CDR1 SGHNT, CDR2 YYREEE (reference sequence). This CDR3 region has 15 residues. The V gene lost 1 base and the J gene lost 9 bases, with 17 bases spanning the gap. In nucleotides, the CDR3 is TGTGCCAGCAGCTTGAGGGTTTTAGGGTTGGCTGAGCAGTTCTTC. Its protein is CASSLRVLGLAEQFF.

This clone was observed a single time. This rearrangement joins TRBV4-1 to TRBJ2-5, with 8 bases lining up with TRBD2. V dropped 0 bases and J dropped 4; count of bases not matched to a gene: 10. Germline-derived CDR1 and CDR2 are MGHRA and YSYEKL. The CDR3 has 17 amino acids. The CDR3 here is CASSQESPPGRGETQYF. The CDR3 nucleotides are TGCGCCAGCAGCCAAGAAAGTCCACCCGGGAGGGGAGAGACCCAGTACTTC.

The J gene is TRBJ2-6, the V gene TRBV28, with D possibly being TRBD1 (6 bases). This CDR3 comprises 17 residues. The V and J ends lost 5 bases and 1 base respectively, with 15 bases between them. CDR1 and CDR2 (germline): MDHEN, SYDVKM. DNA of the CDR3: TGTGCCAGCAGTGTAAACAGGGTTGGGTCTGGGGCCAACGTCCTGACTTTC. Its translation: CASSVNRVGSGANVLTF.